The rows below give T cell receptor beta chains drawn from one sample of a study of CD8+ T cells in alopecia areata. Profiling relied on immunoSEQ multiplex PCR, and the TCRdb table lists in-frame clones only, not all of them. The sample holds 150,000 to 200,000 clones, 40% to 65% seen once. Specimen: CD8+ T cells sorted from blood, collected around week 54, from a patient treated with tofacitinib. Receptor source: a human donor with alopecia areata. The CDR3 runs from the conserved cysteine through the conserved F or W. A D gene is named only where the DNA matches it firmly. The listing skips clone size in some rows; elsewhere it reads once, few, many or a size class.

D gene,V gene,clone size,J gene,CDR3 DNA,CDR3 protein
-,TRBV11-2,-,TRBJ1-5,TGTGCCAGCAGCTTATCGGCGGATAGCAATCAGCCCCAGCATTTT,CASSLSADSNQPQHF
-,TRBV4-3,once,TRBJ1-1,TGCGCCAGCAGCCCCTTGCTTGGGTCGGAAGCTTTCTTT,CASSPLLGSEAFF
-,TRBV27,-,TRBJ1-4,TGTGCCAGCAGTTTAAACAGGTGGAATGAAAAACTGTTTTTT,CASSLNRWNEKLFF
TRBD1,TRBV9,few,TRBJ2-3,TGTGCCAGCAGCGCCACAGGGGTCCACGGGGATACGCAGTATTTT,CASSATGVHGDTQYF
-,TRBV9,-,TRBJ2-7,TGTGCCAGCAGCGTCGACCCGGGCACGGGGCTAACCTACGAGCAGTACTTC,CASSVDPGTGLTYEQYF
-,TRBV30,-,TRBJ1-1,TGTGCCTGGAGTGACGGGACGGGCACTGAAGCTTTCTTT,CAWSDGTGTEAFF
TRBD2,TRBV6-1,-,TRBJ2-1,TGTGCCAGTGGATCCCAAATCCGGGGGGACCATGAGCAGTTCTTC,CASGSQIRGDHEQFF
TRBD1,TRBV4-1,few,TRBJ2-7,TGCGCCAGCAGCCAAGATCCCGGGACAGGGTCCAGCGAGCAGTACTTC,CASSQDPGTGSSEQYF
-,TRBV4-1,-,TRBJ1-1,TGCGCCAGCAGCCCCAGCTCCGGGATCCGGGCTTTCTTT,CASSPSSGIRAFF
TRBD1,TRBV4-1,-,TRBJ2-7,TGCGCCAGCAGCCAAGCCGGGACAGGGTACTACGAGCAGTACTTC,CASSQAGTGYYEQYF
-,TRBV5-1,few,TRBJ2-5,TGCGCCAGCAGCTTGGTACCAGACGAGACCCAGTACTTC,CASSLVPDETQYF
-,TRBV29-1,few,TRBJ2-1,TGCAGCGTTGACTTTGGGGGCCCGGGCGATGAGCAGTTCTTC,CSVDFGGPGDEQFF
-,TRBV9,-,TRBJ2-1,TGTGCCAGCAGCGTAACTGGAAGGTACAATGAGCAGTTCTTC,CASSVTGRYNEQFF
TRBD1,TRBV9,-,TRBJ1-6,TGTGCCAGCAGCATCAGAACAGGGGTAAATTCACCCCTCCACTTT,CASSIRTGVNSPLHF
-,TRBV29-1,few,TRBJ1-1,TGCAGCGCGATGAACACTGAAGCTTTCTTT,CSAMNTEAFF
-,TRBV19,-,TRBJ1-1,TGTGCCAGTAGTCCCGGAAGAAGACAGAACACTGAAGCTTTCTTT,CASSPGRRQNTEAFF
TRBD1,TRBV9,-,TRBJ1-1,TGTGCCAGCAGCGCCTCAGGGGGAGAAGCTTTCTTT,CASSASGGEAFF
-,TRBV5-1,-,TRBJ1-5,TGCGCCAGCAGCTTGGCGGGGTCGGATAGCAATCAGCCCCAGCATTTT,CASSLAGSDSNQPQHF
-,TRBV9,few,TRBJ1-2,TGTGCCAGCAGCGTAGGGTCCCAGAACTATGGCTACACCTTC,CASSVGSQNYGYTF
-,TRBV7-9,few,TRBJ2-1,TGTGCCAGCAGCTGGCGGGGAAACAATGAGCAGTTCTTC,CASSWRGNNEQFF
TRBD1,TRBV7-9,-,TRBJ2-4,TGTGCCAGCAGCCAAGGGGACAGCATTCAGTACTTC,CASSQGDSIQYF
-,TRBV4-2,-,TRBJ2-5,TGTGCCAGCAGCCAAGATACGGGGGAAGGCGAGACCCAGTACTTC,CASSQDTGEGETQYF
-,TRBV5-1,-,TRBJ1-1,TGCGCCAGCAGCTTGTTTTCGGGTGCCCTAGGAGAAGCTTTCTTT,CASSLFSGALGEAFF
-,TRBV25-1,once,TRBJ1-2,TGTGCCAGCAGTGAGGTGGACAGACCCGTCTATGGCTACACCTTC,CASSEVDRPVYGYTF
-,TRBV7-2,-,TRBJ1-1,TGTGCCAGCAGCTTAGACAGGGAGAACACTGAAGCTTTCTTT,CASSLDRENTEAFF
-,TRBV19,-,TRBJ1-1,TGTGCCAGTAGTTTCCTCGGGGCGAACACTGAAGCTTTCTTT,CASSFLGANTEAFF